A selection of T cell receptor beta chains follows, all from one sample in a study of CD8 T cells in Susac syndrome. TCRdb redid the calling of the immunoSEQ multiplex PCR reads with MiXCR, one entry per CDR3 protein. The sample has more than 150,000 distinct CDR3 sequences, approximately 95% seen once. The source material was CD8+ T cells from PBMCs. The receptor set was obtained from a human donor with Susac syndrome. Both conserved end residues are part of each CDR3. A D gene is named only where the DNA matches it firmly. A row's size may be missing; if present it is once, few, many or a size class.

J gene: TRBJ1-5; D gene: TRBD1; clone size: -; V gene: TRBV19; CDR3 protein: CASSITGTVSNQPQHF; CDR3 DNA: TGTGCCAGTAGTATCACCGGGACAGTTAGCAATCAGCCCCAGCATTTT
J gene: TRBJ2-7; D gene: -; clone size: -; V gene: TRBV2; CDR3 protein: CASSEEAGLPYEQYF; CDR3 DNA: TGTGCCAGCAGTGAAGAGGCAGGACTACCCTACGAGCAGTACTTC
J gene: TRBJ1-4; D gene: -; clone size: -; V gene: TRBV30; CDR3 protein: CAWIIRTDGMDEKLFF; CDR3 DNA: TGTGCCTGGATTATCCGGACAGACGGGATGGATGAAAAACTGTTTTTT
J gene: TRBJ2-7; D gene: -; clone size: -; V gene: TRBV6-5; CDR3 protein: CASSSSLYEQYF; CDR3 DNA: TGTGCCAGCAGCTCATCTCTTTACGAGCAGTACTTC
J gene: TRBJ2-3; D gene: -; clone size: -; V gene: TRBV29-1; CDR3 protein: CSVEKDLSTDTQYF; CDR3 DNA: TGCAGCGTTGAAAAGGACCTAAGCACAGATACGCAGTATTTT
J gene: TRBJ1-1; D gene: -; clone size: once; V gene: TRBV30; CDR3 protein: CACCGTEAFF; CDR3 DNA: TGTGCCTGTTGTGGGACTGAAGCTTTCTTT
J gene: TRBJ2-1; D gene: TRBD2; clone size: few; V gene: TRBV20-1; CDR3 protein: CSARPGLAGGHPSYNEQFF; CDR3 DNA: TGCAGTGCTAGACCGGGACTAGCGGGAGGTCATCCCTCCTACAATGAGCAGTTCTTC
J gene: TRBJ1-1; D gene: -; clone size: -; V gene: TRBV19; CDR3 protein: CASSTPMDRMNTEAFF; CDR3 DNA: TGTGCCAGTAGTACACCTATGGACAGAATGAACACTGAAGCTTTCTTT
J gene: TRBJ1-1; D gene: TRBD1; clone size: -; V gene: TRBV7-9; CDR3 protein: CASSLERRVGTGDGTEAFF; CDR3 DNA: TGTGCCAGCAGCTTAGAGCGGCGTGTGGGGACAGGGGACGGCACTGAAGCTTTCTTT
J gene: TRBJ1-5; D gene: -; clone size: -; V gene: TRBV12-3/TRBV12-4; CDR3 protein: CASSSFNQPQHF; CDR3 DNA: TGTGCCAGCAGTTCATTCAATCAGCCCCAGCATTTT
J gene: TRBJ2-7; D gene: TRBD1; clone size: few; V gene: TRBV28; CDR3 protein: CASSSGQGANEQYF; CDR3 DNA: TGTGCCAGCAGTTCGGGACAGGGAGCCAACGAGCAGTACTTC
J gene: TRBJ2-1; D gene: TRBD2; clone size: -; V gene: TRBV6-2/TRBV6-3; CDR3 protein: CASSYGLAGYNEQFF; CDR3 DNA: TGTGCCAGCAGTTACGGACTAGCGGGATACAATGAGCAGTTCTTC
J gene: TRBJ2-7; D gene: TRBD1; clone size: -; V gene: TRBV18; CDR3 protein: CASSPRDREGYEQYF; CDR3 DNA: TGTGCCAGCTCACCCCGGGACAGGGAAGGCTACGAGCAGTACTTC
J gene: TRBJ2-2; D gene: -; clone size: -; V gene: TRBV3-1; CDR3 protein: CASSPVAISPNTGELFF; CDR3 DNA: TGTGCCAGCAGCCCTGTAGCGATTTCGCCGAACACCGGGGAGCTGTTTTTT
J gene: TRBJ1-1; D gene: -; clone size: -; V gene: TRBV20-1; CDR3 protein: CSARDLGWPEAFF; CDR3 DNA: TGCAGTGCTAGAGATCTAGGTTGGCCCGAAGCTTTCTTT
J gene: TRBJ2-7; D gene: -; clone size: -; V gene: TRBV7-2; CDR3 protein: CASSFPTRGYLTYEQYF; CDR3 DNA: TGTGCCAGCAGCTTCCCCACCAGAGGGTATCTAACCTACGAGCAGTACTTC
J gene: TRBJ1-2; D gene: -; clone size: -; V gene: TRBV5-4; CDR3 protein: CASSLGDIRGYTF; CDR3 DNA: TGTGCCAGCAGCTTAGGGGACATCAGGGGCTACACCTTC
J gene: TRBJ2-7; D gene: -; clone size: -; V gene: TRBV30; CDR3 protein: CAWSVPGSYEQYF; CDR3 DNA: TGTGCCTGGAGTGTACCAGGGTCCTACGAGCAGTACTTC
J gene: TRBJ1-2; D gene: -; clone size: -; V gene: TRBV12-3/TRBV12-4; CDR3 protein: CASSLAGSYGYTF; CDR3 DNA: TGTGCCAGCAGTTTAGCCGGGTCGTACGGCTACACCTTC
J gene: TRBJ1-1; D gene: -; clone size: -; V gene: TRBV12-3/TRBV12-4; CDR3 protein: CASSGQPNTEAFF; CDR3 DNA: TGTGCCAGCAGCGGACAGCCTAACACTGAAGCTTTCTTT
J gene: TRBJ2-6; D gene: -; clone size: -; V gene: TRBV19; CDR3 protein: CASSSGQDSGANVLTF; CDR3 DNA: TGTGCCAGTAGTTCGGGACAAGACTCTGGGGCCAACGTCCTGACTTTC
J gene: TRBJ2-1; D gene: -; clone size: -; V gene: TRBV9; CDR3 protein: CASSGGDVSYNEQFF; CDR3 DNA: TGTGCCAGCAGCGGAGGGGACGTCTCCTACAATGAGCAGTTCTTC
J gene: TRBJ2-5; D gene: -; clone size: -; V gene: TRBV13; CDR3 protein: CASRRRGYQETQYF; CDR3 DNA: TGTGCCAGCAGGCGTAGGGGTTACCAAGAGACCCAGTACTTC
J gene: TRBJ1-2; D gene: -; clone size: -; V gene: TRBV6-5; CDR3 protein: CASSSAGVTGYTF; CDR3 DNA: TGTGCCAGCAGTTCGGCAGGGGTAACAGGCTACACCTTC
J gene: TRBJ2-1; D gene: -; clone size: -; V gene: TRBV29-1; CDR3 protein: CSVDYDSSGNEQFF; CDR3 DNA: TGCAGCGTTGACTACGACTCCTCAGGCAATGAGCAGTTCTTC
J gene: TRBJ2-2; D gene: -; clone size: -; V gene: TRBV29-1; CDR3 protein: CSVEILGSRTGELFF; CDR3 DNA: TGCAGCGTTGAGATTCTAGGCTCGAGGACCGGGGAGCTGTTTTTT
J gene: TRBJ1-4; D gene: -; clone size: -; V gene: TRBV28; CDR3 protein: CASSLVRDEKLFF; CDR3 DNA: TGTGCCAGCAGTTTAGTCCGGGATGAAAAACTGTTTTTT
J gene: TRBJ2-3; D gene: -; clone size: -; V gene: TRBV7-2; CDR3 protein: CASSRTESTDTQYF; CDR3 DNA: TGTGCCAGCAGCCGGACGGAAAGCACAGATACGCAGTATTTT
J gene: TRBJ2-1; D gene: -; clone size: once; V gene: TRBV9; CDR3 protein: CASSPDYYNEQFF; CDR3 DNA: TGTGCCAGCAGCCCCGACTATTACAATGAGCAGTTCTTC
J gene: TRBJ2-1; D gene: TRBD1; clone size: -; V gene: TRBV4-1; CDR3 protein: CASSGGQGVYNEQFF; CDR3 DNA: TGCGCCAGCAGCGGGGGACAGGGGGTTTACAATGAGCAGTTCTTC
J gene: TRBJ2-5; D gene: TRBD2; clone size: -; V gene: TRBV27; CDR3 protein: CASRPGLAGPTQYF; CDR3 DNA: TGTGCCAGCAGACCGGGACTAGCGGGGCCGACCCAGTACTTC
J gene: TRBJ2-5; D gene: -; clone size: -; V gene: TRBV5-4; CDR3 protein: CASSLDRGTQETQYF; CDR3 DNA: TGTGCCAGCAGCTTGGACCGGGGGACACAAGAGACCCAGTACTTC
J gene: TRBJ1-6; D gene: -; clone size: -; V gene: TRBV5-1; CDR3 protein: CASSLPGSNSPLHF; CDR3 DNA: TGCGCCAGCAGCTTGCCGGGAAGCAATTCACCCCTCCACTTT
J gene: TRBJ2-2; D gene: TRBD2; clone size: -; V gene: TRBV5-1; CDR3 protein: CASSPGTTTGELFF; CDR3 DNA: TGCGCCAGCAGCCCCGGGACTACGACCGGGGAGCTGTTTTTT
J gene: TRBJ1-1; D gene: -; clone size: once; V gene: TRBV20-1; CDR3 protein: CSARQNTEAFF; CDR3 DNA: TGCAGTGCTAGGCAGAACACTGAAGCTTTCTTT
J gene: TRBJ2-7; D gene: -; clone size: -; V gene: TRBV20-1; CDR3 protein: CSATTFLDAYEQYF; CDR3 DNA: TGCAGTGCGACAACCTTTCTGGACGCGTACGAGCAGTACTTC
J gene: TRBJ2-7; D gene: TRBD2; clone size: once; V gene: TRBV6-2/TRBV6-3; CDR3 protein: CASSLLAGVYEQYF; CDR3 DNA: TGTGCCAGCAGTTTACTAGCGGGAGTGTACGAGCAGTACTTC
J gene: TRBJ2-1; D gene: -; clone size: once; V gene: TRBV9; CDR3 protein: CASSVVMMDNEQFF; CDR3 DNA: TGTGCCAGCAGCGTAGTCATGATGGACAATGAGCAGTTCTTC
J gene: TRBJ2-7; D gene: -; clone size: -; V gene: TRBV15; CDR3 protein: CATSRDRVRGYEQYF; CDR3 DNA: TGTGCCACCAGCAGAGATCGAGTGCGGGGCTACGAGCAGTACTTC
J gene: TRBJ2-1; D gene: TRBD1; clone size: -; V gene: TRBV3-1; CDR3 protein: CASSQRTGYAEQFF; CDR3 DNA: TGTGCCAGCAGCCAACGGACAGGGTACGCGGAGCAGTTCTTC